In this sample, the clone carrying this T cell receptor beta chain turned up a few times. TCRdb analysed the reads with MiXCR anew, one entry per CDR3 protein. The sample records about 150,000 distinct CDR3 sequences, around a quarter being singletons. The CDR3 consists of 15 residues. The V and J ends lost 0 bases and 5 bases respectively, with 12 bases between them. Germline V CDR1 and CDR2: MNHEY, SVGAGI. The sample comes from a study of T cell repertoires in cytomegalovirus infection. The sequenced sample was PBMCs. The genes are TRBV6-5 and TRBJ2-3; possible D gene TRBD2, 7 bases. The TCR was taken from a human donor in good health (CMV status not recorded). Some clones in this sample may be carry-over from other donors' samples. The CDR3 loop reads CASSYSGGRKDTQYF. The CDR3 DNA sequence: TGTGCCAGCAGTTACTCGGGGGGGCGAAAAGATACGCAGTATTTT.